This is a list of T cell receptor beta chains from one sample in a study of CD8+ T cells in alopecia areata. This table comes from immunoSEQ multiplex PCR, and its TCRdb copy is limited to in-frame clones, with some not included. The profile shows about 150,000 clones, about 60% of them singletons. The specimen comprised CD4+ T cells sorted from blood, sampled at week 0. The origin of the receptors is a human donor with alopecia areata. The CDR3 runs from the conserved cysteine through the conserved F or W. The order of the fields is V gene, D gene, clone size, J gene, CDR3 DNA, CDR3 protein. A D gene is named only where the DNA matches it firmly. Size is omitted from some rows. Given values are once, few, many or a class for expanded clones.

v_call: TRBV6-5; d_call: NA; clone_size: NA; j_call: TRBJ1-6; cdr3_nt: TGTGCCAGACATGGGGGTAATTCACCCCTCCACTTT; cdr3_aa: CARHGGNSPLHF
v_call: TRBV2; d_call: TRBD2; clone_size: few; j_call: TRBJ2-7; cdr3_nt: TGTGCCAGCAGTGTTGGACTAGCGTCGAGCGAGCAGTACTTC; cdr3_aa: CASSVGLASSEQYF
v_call: TRBV7-2; d_call: TRBD2; clone_size: few; j_call: TRBJ2-3; cdr3_nt: TGTGCCAGCAGCTTGGGGCTCGCGGGGGGGGCCACAGATACGCAGTATTTT; cdr3_aa: CASSLGLAGGATDTQYF
v_call: TRBV4-2; d_call: NA; clone_size: NA; j_call: TRBJ2-5; cdr3_nt: TGTGCCAGCAGCCAAGATCTTCGGAATCGCGAGCAAGAGACCCAGTACTTC; cdr3_aa: CASSQDLRNREQETQYF
v_call: TRBV29-1; d_call: NA; clone_size: NA; j_call: TRBJ2-3; cdr3_nt: TGCAGCGTTGAAGGGGCGATACGCACAGATACGCAGTATTTT; cdr3_aa: CSVEGAIRTDTQYF
v_call: TRBV4-3; d_call: NA; clone_size: NA; j_call: TRBJ1-1; cdr3_nt: TGCGCCAGCAGCCAAGTGACCGAGGCCACTGAAGCTTTCTTT; cdr3_aa: CASSQVTEATEAFF
v_call: TRBV20-1; d_call: NA; clone_size: NA; j_call: TRBJ2-3; cdr3_nt: TGCAGTGCGCCCAGACTAGACTATCAGTATTTT; cdr3_aa: CSAPRLDYQYF
v_call: TRBV6-5; d_call: NA; clone_size: NA; j_call: TRBJ1-6; cdr3_nt: TGTGCCAGCAGCCAACAGGAAGGGTTATATTCACCCCTCCACTTT; cdr3_aa: CASSQQEGLYSPLHF
v_call: TRBV13; d_call: TRBD1; clone_size: NA; j_call: TRBJ2-7; cdr3_nt: TGTGCCAGCGCGACAGGGAACGAGCAGTACTTC; cdr3_aa: CASATGNEQYF
v_call: TRBV5-1; d_call: NA; clone_size: NA; j_call: TRBJ1-2; cdr3_nt: TGCGCCAGCAGCTGGGATCCCCTCTATGGCTACACCTTC; cdr3_aa: CASSWDPLYGYTF
v_call: TRBV4-1; d_call: TRBD1; clone_size: NA; j_call: TRBJ1-5; cdr3_nt: TGCGCCAGCAGCCAAGCTCCAACCAGGACAGGGGGCAGCAATCAGCCCCAGCATTTT; cdr3_aa: CASSQAPTRTGGSNQPQHF
v_call: TRBV7-9; d_call: NA; clone_size: NA; j_call: TRBJ1-2; cdr3_nt: TGTGCCAGCAGCCCAGACAGTCGTTGGGGGACTAACTATGGCTACACCTTC; cdr3_aa: CASSPDSRWGTNYGYTF
v_call: TRBV29-1; d_call: TRBD1; clone_size: NA; j_call: TRBJ1-2; cdr3_nt: TGCAGCGCCGGGCCCCAACAGGGGAGCTATGGCTACACCTTC; cdr3_aa: CSAGPQQGSYGYTF
v_call: TRBV6-4; d_call: NA; clone_size: NA; j_call: TRBJ2-5; cdr3_nt: TGTGCCAGCAGCCGGGTAGGGGGAGAGACCCAGTACTTC; cdr3_aa: CASSRVGGETQYF
v_call: TRBV30; d_call: TRBD1; clone_size: few; j_call: TRBJ2-5; cdr3_nt: TGTGCCTGGAGTAACAGGGGAGAGACCCAGTACTTC; cdr3_aa: CAWSNRGETQYF
v_call: TRBV7-2; d_call: NA; clone_size: few; j_call: TRBJ2-4; cdr3_nt: TGTGCCAGCAGCGCCGGGACAGCCAAAAACATTCAGTACTTC; cdr3_aa: CASSAGTAKNIQYF
v_call: TRBV15; d_call: NA; clone_size: once; j_call: TRBJ1-2; cdr3_nt: TGTGCCACCAGCAGTCAGGCGGGGAGCTATGGCTACACCTTC; cdr3_aa: CATSSQAGSYGYTF
v_call: TRBV29-1; d_call: NA; clone_size: NA; j_call: TRBJ2-3; cdr3_nt: TGCAGCTGGGGACGGAAGATCACAGATACGCAGTATTTT; cdr3_aa: CSWGRKITDTQYF
v_call: TRBV18; d_call: NA; clone_size: few; j_call: TRBJ2-5; cdr3_nt: TGTGCCAGCTCACCAGCGAGCACCAAAGAGACCCAGTACTTC; cdr3_aa: CASSPASTKETQYF
v_call: TRBV30; d_call: NA; clone_size: once; j_call: TRBJ2-7; cdr3_nt: TGTGCCTGGAGTGCTACGGGGTACGAGCAGTACTTC; cdr3_aa: CAWSATGYEQYF
v_call: TRBV19; d_call: TRBD1; clone_size: NA; j_call: TRBJ1-5; cdr3_nt: TGTGCCACAACATTAGGCCAGGGGGAGTATCAGCCCCAGCATTTT; cdr3_aa: CATTLGQGEYQPQHF
v_call: TRBV5-6; d_call: NA; clone_size: NA; j_call: TRBJ2-3; cdr3_nt: TGTGCCAGCAGCTTGGCCAAGGGGCTGCGCACAGATACGCAGTATTTT; cdr3_aa: CASSLAKGLRTDTQYF
v_call: TRBV5-1; d_call: NA; clone_size: NA; j_call: TRBJ1-1; cdr3_nt: TGCGCCAGCAGCCATAACACCGACACTGAAGCTTTCTTT; cdr3_aa: CASSHNTDTEAFF
v_call: TRBV30; d_call: NA; clone_size: few; j_call: TRBJ2-7; cdr3_nt: TGTGCCTGGAGTGATTTCGGTTCCTACGAGCAGTACTTC; cdr3_aa: CAWSDFGSYEQYF
v_call: TRBV7-8; d_call: NA; clone_size: few; j_call: TRBJ2-5; cdr3_nt: TGTGCCAGCAGCTTAGCGTCGTCGTTCCCTCTGGGGCCGAGAAGCCAGTACTTC; cdr3_aa: CASSLASSFPLGPRSQYF
v_call: TRBV27; d_call: NA; clone_size: NA; j_call: TRBJ1-2; cdr3_nt: TGTGCCAGCAGTTCGGGACATGAGGACCTCTATGGCTACACCTTC; cdr3_aa: CASSSGHEDLYGYTF
v_call: TRBV29-1; d_call: NA; clone_size: NA; j_call: TRBJ2-5; cdr3_nt: TGCAGCGTTCCCGGGCCTGGCTGGACCCAGTACTTC; cdr3_aa: CSVPGPGWTQYF
v_call: TRBV11-2; d_call: NA; clone_size: NA; j_call: TRBJ2-7; cdr3_nt: TGTGCCAGCAGCTCGCCTTTGGGGTACGAGCAGTACTTC; cdr3_aa: CASSSPLGYEQYF
v_call: TRBV30; d_call: NA; clone_size: NA; j_call: TRBJ2-2; cdr3_nt: TGTGCCTGGAGGATCGCCGGGGAGCTGTTTTTT; cdr3_aa: CAWRIAGELFF
v_call: TRBV7-9; d_call: NA; clone_size: few; j_call: TRBJ1-1; cdr3_nt: TGTGCCTCACAGGAGAACACTGAAGCTTTCTTT; cdr3_aa: CASQENTEAFF
v_call: TRBV7-9; d_call: NA; clone_size: NA; j_call: TRBJ2-2; cdr3_nt: TGTGCCAGCATCGCACTCACCGGGGAGCTGTTTTTT; cdr3_aa: CASIALTGELFF
v_call: TRBV7-2; d_call: TRBD1; clone_size: NA; j_call: TRBJ2-5; cdr3_nt: TGTGCCAGCAGCTCAGGGGACAGGTCAGAGACCCAGTACTTC; cdr3_aa: CASSSGDRSETQYF
v_call: TRBV2; d_call: TRBD1; clone_size: NA; j_call: TRBJ1-6; cdr3_nt: TGTGCCAGTACGGGACAGCTCTTAACTAATTCACCCCTCCACTTT; cdr3_aa: CASTGQLLTNSPLHF
v_call: TRBV29-1; d_call: NA; clone_size: few; j_call: TRBJ1-1; cdr3_nt: TGCAGCGTTGGGCACGGTCTGAACACTGAAGCTTTCTTT; cdr3_aa: CSVGHGLNTEAFF
v_call: TRBV7-2; d_call: TRBD2; clone_size: NA; j_call: TRBJ2-5; cdr3_nt: TGTGCCAGCAGTCTAGCGGGTTTCCAAGAGACCCAGTACTTC; cdr3_aa: CASSLAGFQETQYF
v_call: TRBV11-3; d_call: NA; clone_size: NA; j_call: TRBJ2-3; cdr3_nt: TGTGCCAGCAGCTTAGATGTCTCTCCCCCGTATTTT; cdr3_aa: CASSLDVSPPYF
v_call: TRBV25-1; d_call: NA; clone_size: NA; j_call: TRBJ1-2; cdr3_nt: TGTGCCAGCAGTGACAGTTCTAACTATGGCTACACCTTC; cdr3_aa: CASSDSSNYGYTF
v_call: TRBV11-2; d_call: TRBD1; clone_size: NA; j_call: TRBJ2-7; cdr3_nt: TGTGCCAGCAGCTTAGTCGGACAGGGAACACGGGACTACGAGCAGTACTTC; cdr3_aa: CASSLVGQGTRDYEQYF
v_call: TRBV5-1; d_call: TRBD1; clone_size: NA; j_call: TRBJ1-6; cdr3_nt: TGCGCCAGCAGCGGTGGACAGGGACTCTCACCCCTCCACTTT; cdr3_aa: CASSGGQGLSPLHF
v_call: TRBV5-1; d_call: TRBD2; clone_size: NA; j_call: TRBJ2-1; cdr3_nt: TGCGCCAGCAGCCAAAGCGGGGGGCTTTCCTACAATGAGCAGTTCTTC; cdr3_aa: CASSQSGGLSYNEQFF
v_call: TRBV7-9; d_call: NA; clone_size: NA; j_call: TRBJ2-5; cdr3_nt: TGTGCCAGCAGCTTACGTCAGAACCAAGAGACCCAGTACTTC; cdr3_aa: CASSLRQNQETQYF
v_call: TRBV2; d_call: TRBD1; clone_size: many; j_call: TRBJ2-7; cdr3_nt: TGTGCCAGAGGGACAGTCGATTCCTACGAGCAGTACTTC; cdr3_aa: CARGTVDSYEQYF
v_call: TRBV10-3; d_call: NA; clone_size: NA; j_call: TRBJ1-5; cdr3_nt: TGTGCCATCAGTGAGGGATGGGGGGATGAGCAGCCCCAGCATTTT; cdr3_aa: CAISEGWGDEQPQHF
v_call: TRBV5-6; d_call: NA; clone_size: NA; j_call: TRBJ2-6; cdr3_nt: TGTGCCAGCAGCCCTACGCGGTCTGGGGCCAACGTCCTGACTTTC; cdr3_aa: CASSPTRSGANVLTF
v_call: TRBV30; d_call: NA; clone_size: NA; j_call: TRBJ1-1; cdr3_nt: TGTGCCTGGAGTTCGGTACACACTGAAGCTTTCTTT; cdr3_aa: CAWSSVHTEAFF
v_call: TRBV29-1; d_call: NA; clone_size: NA; j_call: TRBJ2-7; cdr3_nt: TGCAGCGTTGAAGTGGTAGGAGACGAGCAGTACTTC; cdr3_aa: CSVEVVGDEQYF
v_call: TRBV29-1; d_call: NA; clone_size: NA; j_call: TRBJ2-5; cdr3_nt: TGCAGCGTTGAAATGGGTGGAGAGACCCAGTACTTC; cdr3_aa: CSVEMGGETQYF
v_call: TRBV7-9; d_call: NA; clone_size: few; j_call: TRBJ1-2; cdr3_nt: TGTGCCAGCAGCTCCTACAGGGAGGTGGACTATGGCTACACCTTC; cdr3_aa: CASSSYREVDYGYTF
v_call: TRBV5-1; d_call: TRBD1; clone_size: few; j_call: TRBJ1-1; cdr3_nt: TGCGCCAGCAGCTCACAGGGGGCGAACACTGAAGCTTTCTTT; cdr3_aa: CASSSQGANTEAFF
v_call: TRBV11-3; d_call: NA; clone_size: NA; j_call: TRBJ2-5; cdr3_nt: TGTGCCAGCACCAAATCAGGGGTACAAGAGACCCAGTACTTC; cdr3_aa: CASTKSGVQETQYF
v_call: TRBV30; d_call: NA; clone_size: once; j_call: TRBJ1-5; cdr3_nt: TGTGCCTGGAGTGTACTCTCTTACAATCAGCCCCAGCATTTT; cdr3_aa: CAWSVLSYNQPQHF
v_call: TRBV29-1; d_call: TRBD1; clone_size: NA; j_call: TRBJ1-1; cdr3_nt: TGCAGCGTCGCCGGGACAGTGAACACTGAAGCTTTCTTT; cdr3_aa: CSVAGTVNTEAFF
v_call: TRBV6-5; d_call: NA; clone_size: NA; j_call: TRBJ2-3; cdr3_nt: TGTGCCAGCAGTTATCAAGCCCCTAGCACAGATACGCAGTATTTT; cdr3_aa: CASSYQAPSTDTQYF
v_call: TRBV13; d_call: TRBD1; clone_size: NA; j_call: TRBJ2-3; cdr3_nt: TGTGCCAGCAGCTCGACCCTCGACAGGGTGGGGTATTTT; cdr3_aa: CASSSTLDRVGYF
v_call: TRBV6-6; d_call: NA; clone_size: NA; j_call: TRBJ1-6; cdr3_nt: TGTGCCAGCAGTACCCGGGCCCGAGGGAATTCACCCCTCCACTTT; cdr3_aa: CASSTRARGNSPLHF
v_call: TRBV4-3; d_call: NA; clone_size: NA; j_call: TRBJ2-2; cdr3_nt: TGCGCCAGCAGCCAAGGCGGGGAGCTGTTTTTT; cdr3_aa: CASSQGGELFF
v_call: TRBV30; d_call: NA; clone_size: once; j_call: TRBJ2-1; cdr3_nt: TGTGCCTGGAGTCCGGCCTTTAGGGATCACAATGAGCAGTTCTTC; cdr3_aa: CAWSPAFRDHNEQFF
v_call: TRBV7-2; d_call: TRBD2; clone_size: NA; j_call: TRBJ2-7; cdr3_nt: TGTGCCAGCAGCTTAGCACCGGGACTAGCGGCCTACGAGCAGTACTTC; cdr3_aa: CASSLAPGLAAYEQYF
v_call: TRBV7-2; d_call: NA; clone_size: NA; j_call: TRBJ2-7; cdr3_nt: TGTGCCAGCAGCTTTTCCTACGAGCAGTACTTC; cdr3_aa: CASSFSYEQYF
v_call: TRBV7-9; d_call: NA; clone_size: NA; j_call: TRBJ2-4; cdr3_nt: TGTGCCAGCAGCGTTGGCGCCGGGGAGATTCAGTACTTC; cdr3_aa: CASSVGAGEIQYF